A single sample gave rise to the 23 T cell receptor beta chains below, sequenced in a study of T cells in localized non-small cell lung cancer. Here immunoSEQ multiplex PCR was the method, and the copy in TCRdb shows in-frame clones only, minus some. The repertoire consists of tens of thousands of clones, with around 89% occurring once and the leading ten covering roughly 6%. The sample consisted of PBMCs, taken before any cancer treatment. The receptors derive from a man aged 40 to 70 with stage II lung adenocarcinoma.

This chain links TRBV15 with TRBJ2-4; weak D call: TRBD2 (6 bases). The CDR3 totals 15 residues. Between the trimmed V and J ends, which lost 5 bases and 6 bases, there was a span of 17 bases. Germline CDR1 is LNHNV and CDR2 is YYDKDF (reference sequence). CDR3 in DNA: TGTGCCACCAGCGGGCTCGCTTCCGGGGGAAACATTCAGTACTTC. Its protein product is CATSGLASGGNIQYF.

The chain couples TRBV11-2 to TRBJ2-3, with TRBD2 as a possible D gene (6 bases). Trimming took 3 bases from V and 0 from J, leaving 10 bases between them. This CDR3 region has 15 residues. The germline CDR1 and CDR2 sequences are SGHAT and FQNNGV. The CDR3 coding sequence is TGTGCCAGCAGCTTCAGGACTACTAGCACAGATACGCAGTATTTT. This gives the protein CASSFRTTSTDTQYF.

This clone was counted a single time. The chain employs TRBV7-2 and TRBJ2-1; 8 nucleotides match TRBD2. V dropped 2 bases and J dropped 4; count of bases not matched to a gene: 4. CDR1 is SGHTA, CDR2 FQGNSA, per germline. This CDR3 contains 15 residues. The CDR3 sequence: CASSLTSGGYNEQFF. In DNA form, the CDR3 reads TGTGCCAGCAGCTTAACCAGCGGGGGATACAATGAGCAGTTCTTC. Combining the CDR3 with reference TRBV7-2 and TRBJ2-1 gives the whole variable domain GAGVSQSPSNKVTEKGKDVELRCDPISGHTALYWYRQSLGQGLEFLIYFQGNSAPDKSGLPSDRFSAERTGGSVSTLTIQRTQQEDSAVYLCASSLTSGGYNEQFFGPGTRLTVL.

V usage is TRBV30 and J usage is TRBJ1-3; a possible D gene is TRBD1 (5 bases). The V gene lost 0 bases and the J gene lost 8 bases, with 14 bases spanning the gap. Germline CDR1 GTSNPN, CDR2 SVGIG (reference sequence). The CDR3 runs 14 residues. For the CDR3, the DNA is TGTGCCTGGAGTGTGAGTTTGGGGCCGGACACCATATATTTT. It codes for CAWSVSLGPDTIYF. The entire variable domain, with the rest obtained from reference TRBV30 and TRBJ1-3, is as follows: SQTIHQWPATLVQPVGSPLSLECTVEGTSNPNLYWYRQAAGRGLQLLFYSVGIGQISSEVPQNLSASRPQDRQFILSSKKLLLSDSGFYLCAWSVSLGPDTIYFGEGSWLTVV.

For the CDR3, the DNA is TGTGCCAGTAGTACGACTAGCGGCCAAGAGACCCAGTACTTC. Translating gives CASSTTSGQETQYF. The rearrangement uses TRBV19 and TRBJ2-5; 9 bases match TRBD2. Germline CDR1 and CDR2: LNHDA and SQIVND (reference sequence). The CDR3 sequence is 14 residues long. J was trimmed by 1 base and V by 4 bases; bases with no gene match: 1.

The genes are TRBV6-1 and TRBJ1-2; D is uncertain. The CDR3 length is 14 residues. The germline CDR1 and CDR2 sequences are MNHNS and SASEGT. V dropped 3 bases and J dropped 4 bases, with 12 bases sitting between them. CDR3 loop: CASSEAGPVYGYTF. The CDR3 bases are TGTGCCAGCAGTGAGGCAGGACCGGTCTATGGCTACACCTTC.

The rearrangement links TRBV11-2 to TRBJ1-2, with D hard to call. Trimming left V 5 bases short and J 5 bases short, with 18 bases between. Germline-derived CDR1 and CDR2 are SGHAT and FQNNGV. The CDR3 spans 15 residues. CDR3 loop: CASSLSVSLTYGYTF. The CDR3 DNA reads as TGTGCCAGCAGCCTTTCGGTGAGCCTGACTTATGGCTACACCTTC.

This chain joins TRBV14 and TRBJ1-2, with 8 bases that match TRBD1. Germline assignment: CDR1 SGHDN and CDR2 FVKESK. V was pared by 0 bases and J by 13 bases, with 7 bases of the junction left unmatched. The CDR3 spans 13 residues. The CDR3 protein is CASSQDFGTGGTF. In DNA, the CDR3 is TGTGCCAGCAGCCAAGATTTCGGCACAGGGGGCACCTTC. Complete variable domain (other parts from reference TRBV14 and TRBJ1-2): EAGVTQFPSHSVIEKGQTVTLRCDPISGHDNLYWYRRVMGKEIKFLLHFVKESKQDESGMPNNRFLAERTGGTYSTLKVQPAELEDSGVYFCASSQDFGTGGTFGSGTRLTVV.

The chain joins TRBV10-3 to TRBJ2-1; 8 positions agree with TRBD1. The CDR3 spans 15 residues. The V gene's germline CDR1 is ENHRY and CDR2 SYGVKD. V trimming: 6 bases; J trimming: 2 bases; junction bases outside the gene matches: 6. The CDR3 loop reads CAISRDRRTYNEQFF. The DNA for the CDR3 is TGTGCCATCAGCCGGGACAGGCGAACCTACAATGAGCAGTTCTTC.

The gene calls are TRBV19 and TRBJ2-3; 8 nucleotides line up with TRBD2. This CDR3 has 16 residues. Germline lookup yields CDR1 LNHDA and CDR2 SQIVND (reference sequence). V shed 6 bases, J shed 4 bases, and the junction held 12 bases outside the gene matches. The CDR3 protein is CASRSYPGLGADTQYF. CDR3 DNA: TGTGCCAGTAGATCATACCCGGGACTAGGGGCAGATACGCAGTATTTT.

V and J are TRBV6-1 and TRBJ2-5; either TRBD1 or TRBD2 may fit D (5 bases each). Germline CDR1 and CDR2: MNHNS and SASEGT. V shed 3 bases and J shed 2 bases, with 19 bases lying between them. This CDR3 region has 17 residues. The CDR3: CASSDTPVGTGQETQYF. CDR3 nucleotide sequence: TGTGCCAGCAGTGATACCCCCGTTGGGACGGGACAAGAGACCCAGTACTTC.

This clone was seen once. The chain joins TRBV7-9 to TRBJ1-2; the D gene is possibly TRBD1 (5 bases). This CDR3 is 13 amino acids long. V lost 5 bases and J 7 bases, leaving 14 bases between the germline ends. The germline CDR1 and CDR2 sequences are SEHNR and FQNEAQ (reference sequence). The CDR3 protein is CASSPDTVAGYTF. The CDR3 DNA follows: TGTGCCAGCAGCCCGGACACGGTCGCTGGCTACACCTTC.

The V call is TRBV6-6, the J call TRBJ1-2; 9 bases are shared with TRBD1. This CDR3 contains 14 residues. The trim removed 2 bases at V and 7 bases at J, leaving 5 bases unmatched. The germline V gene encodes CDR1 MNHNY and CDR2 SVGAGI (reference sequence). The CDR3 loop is CASSYPGQGGGYTF. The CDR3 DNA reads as TGTGCCAGCAGTTACCCGGGACAGGGTGGTGGCTACACCTTC.

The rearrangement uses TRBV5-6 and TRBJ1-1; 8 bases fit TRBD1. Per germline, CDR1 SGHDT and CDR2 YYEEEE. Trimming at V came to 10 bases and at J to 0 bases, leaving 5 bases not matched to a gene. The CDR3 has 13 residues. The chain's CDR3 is CAVGTGMNTEAFF. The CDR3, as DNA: TGTGCCGTGGGGACAGGAATGAACACTGAAGCTTTCTTT.

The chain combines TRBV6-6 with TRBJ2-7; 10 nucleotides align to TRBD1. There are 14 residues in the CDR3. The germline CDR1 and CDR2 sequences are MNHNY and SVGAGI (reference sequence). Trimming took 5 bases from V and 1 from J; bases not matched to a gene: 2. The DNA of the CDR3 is TGTGCCAGCAGTCTGGACAGGGGGTCCTACGAGCAGTACTTC. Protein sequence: CASSLDRGSYEQYF.

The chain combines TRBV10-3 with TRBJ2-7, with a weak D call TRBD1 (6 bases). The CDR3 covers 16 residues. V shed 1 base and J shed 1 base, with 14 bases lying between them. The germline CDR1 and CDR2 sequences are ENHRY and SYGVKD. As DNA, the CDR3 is TGTGCCATCAGTGAGTACGACAGGATGGGATCCTACGAGCAGTACTTC. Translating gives CAISEYDRMGSYEQYF.

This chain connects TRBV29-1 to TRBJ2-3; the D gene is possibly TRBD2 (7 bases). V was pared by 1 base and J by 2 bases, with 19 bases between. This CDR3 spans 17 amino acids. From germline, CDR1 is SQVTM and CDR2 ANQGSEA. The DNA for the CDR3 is TGCAGCGTTGAAGGGTTTAACGGGGGGCGCTTCACAGATACGCAGTATTTT. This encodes CSVEGFNGGRFTDTQYF.

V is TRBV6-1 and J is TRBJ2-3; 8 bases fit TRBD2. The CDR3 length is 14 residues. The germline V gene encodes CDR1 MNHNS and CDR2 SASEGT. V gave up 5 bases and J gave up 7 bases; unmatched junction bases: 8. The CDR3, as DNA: TGTGCCAGCAGTCTCGGGACTAGTCGAAATACGCAGTATTTT. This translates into CASSLGTSRNTQYF.

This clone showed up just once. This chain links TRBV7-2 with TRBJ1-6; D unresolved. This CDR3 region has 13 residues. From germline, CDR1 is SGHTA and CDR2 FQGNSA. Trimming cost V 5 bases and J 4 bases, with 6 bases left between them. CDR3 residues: CASSPPYNSPLHF. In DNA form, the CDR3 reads TGTGCCAGCAGCCCACCGTATAATTCACCCCTCCACTTT.

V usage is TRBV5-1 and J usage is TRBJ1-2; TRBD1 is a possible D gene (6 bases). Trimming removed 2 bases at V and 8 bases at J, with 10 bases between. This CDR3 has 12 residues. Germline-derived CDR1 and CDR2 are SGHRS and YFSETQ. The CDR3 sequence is CASSFEGGGYTF. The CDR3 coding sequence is TGCGCCAGCAGCTTTGAGGGGGGAGGCTACACCTTC. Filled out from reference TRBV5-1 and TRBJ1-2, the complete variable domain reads KAGVTQTPRYLIKTRGQQVTLSCSPISGHRSVSWYQQTPGQGLQFLFEYFSETQRNKGNFPGRFSGRQFSNSRSEMNVSTLELGDSALYLCASSFEGGGYTFGSGTRLTVV.

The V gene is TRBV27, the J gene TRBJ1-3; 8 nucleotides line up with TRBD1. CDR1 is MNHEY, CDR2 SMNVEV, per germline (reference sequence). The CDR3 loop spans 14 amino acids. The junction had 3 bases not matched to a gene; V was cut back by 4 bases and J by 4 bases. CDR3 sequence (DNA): TGTGCCAGCAGTTCGCCAGGGGGCGGAAACACCATATATTTT. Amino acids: CASSSPGGGNTIYF.

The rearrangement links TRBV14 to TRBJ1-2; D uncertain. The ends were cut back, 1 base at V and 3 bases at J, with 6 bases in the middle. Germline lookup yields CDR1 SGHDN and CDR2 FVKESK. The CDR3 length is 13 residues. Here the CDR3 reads CASSQATDYGYTF. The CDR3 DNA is TGTGCCAGCAGCCAAGCCACGGACTATGGCTACACCTTC.

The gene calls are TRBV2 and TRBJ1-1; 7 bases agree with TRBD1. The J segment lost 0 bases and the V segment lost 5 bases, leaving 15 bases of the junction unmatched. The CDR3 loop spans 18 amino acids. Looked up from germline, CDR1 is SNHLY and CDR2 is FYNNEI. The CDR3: CASSQTGAYDRVNTEAFF. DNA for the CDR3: TGTGCCAGCAGTCAAACGGGGGCTTATGACAGGGTGAACACTGAAGCTTTCTTT. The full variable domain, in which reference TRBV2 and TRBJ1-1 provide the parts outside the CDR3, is EPEVTQTPSHQVTQMGQEVILRCVPISNHLYFYWYRQILGQKVEFLVSFYNNEISEKSEIFDDQFSVERPDGSNFTLKIRSTKLEDSAMYFCASSQTGAYDRVNTEAFFGQGTRLTVV.